These 26 T cell receptor beta chains share one sample of origin, sequenced in a study of blood T cell repertoires in COVID-19. This table comes from immunoSEQ multiplex PCR, and its TCRdb copy is limited to in-frame clones, with some not included. The sample contains 65,000 to 75,000 clones, 70% to 90% of which appear only once. Sample: peripheral blood. These receptors all stem from a man between 50 and 59 years old with active COVID-19.

The V and J genes are TRBV15 and TRBJ2-7, with 10 nucleotides matching TRBD1. This CDR3 comprises 15 residues. Germline V gene data show CDR1 as LNHNV and CDR2 as YYDKDF (reference sequence). Germline trimming cut 5 bases from V and 4 bases from J; bases unmatched to any gene: 8. CDR3 DNA sequence: TGTGCCACCAGCGAACCGGGACAGGGGAGTTACGAGCAGTACTTC. It yields the protein CATSEPGQGSYEQYF.

The chain has TRBV3-1 (or the pseudogene TRBV3-2) and TRBJ2-7, with TRBD2 identical over 9 bases. V was pared by 0 bases and J by 2 bases, with 5 bases of the junction left unmatched. Germline-derived CDR1 and CDR2 are LGHDT and YNNKEL (reference sequence). The length of the CDR3 is 16 residues. The CDR3 region is CASSQDLLAGTYEQYF. Here the CDR3 DNA reads TGTGCCAGCAGCCAAGATCTGCTAGCGGGGACCTACGAGCAGTACTTC.

This chain uses TRBV4-3 with TRBJ2-3; TRBD2 matches at 8 bases. CDR1 and CDR2 (germline): LGHNA, YSLEER. The V and J ends lost 0 bases and 5 bases, in that order; junction bases with no gene match: 7. The CDR3 contains 16 residues. The CDR3: CASSQDSTGGGDTQYF. The CDR3 region has the DNA TGCGCCAGCAGCCAAGATTCAACGGGGGGGGGAGATACGCAGTATTTT.

The V call is TRBV6-1, the J call TRBJ1-4; D is possibly TRBD1 (5 bases). CDR1 and CDR2 from the germline V gene are MNHNS and SASEGT. Trimming stripped 2 bases from V and 6 bases from J, with 13 bases between. The CDR3 is 15 amino acids. As DNA, the CDR3 is TGTGCCAGCAGTGAAACCGGGGGGATGGATGAAAAACTGTTTTTT. The encoded protein is CASSETGGMDEKLFF.

J is TRBJ2-5 and V is TRBV5-8, with 11 nucleotides matching TRBD2. CDR3 size: 14 residues. CDR1 SGHTS and CDR2 YDEGEE come from the germline V gene. The CDR3 DNA sequence: TGTGGCGTTTCTAGCGGGAGGTTCCAAGAGACCCAGTACTTC. Translation gives CGVSSGRFQETQYF.

The gene calls are TRBV3-1 (or the pseudogene TRBV3-2) and TRBJ2-5; 11 bases map to TRBD2. The CDR3 contains 14 residues. Germline CDR1 reads LGHDT; CDR2 reads YNNKEL (reference sequence). V was clipped by 4 bases and J by 3 bases; unmatched bases: 1. CDR3 bases: TGTGCCAGCAGCCCGGGACTAGCGGAAGAGACCCAGTACTTC. Translation gives CASSPGLAEETQYF.

This CDR3 is CASSYTGSRGEQYF. The DNA of the CDR3 is TGTGCCAGCAGCTATACCGGGTCCCGAGGCGAGCAGTACTTC. This chain links TRBV9 with TRBJ2-7; D not certain. Trimming removed 4 bases from V and 6 bases from J, with 17 bases in between. There are 14 residues in the CDR3. Germline V gene data show CDR1 as SGDLS and CDR2 as YYNGEE.

This chain joins TRBV5-6 and TRBJ1-2, with D perhaps matching TRBD1 (5 bases). Germline CDR1 SGHDT, CDR2 YYEEEE. Trimming removed 0 bases from V and 8 bases from J, with 8 bases in between. This CDR3 has 12 amino acids. CDR3 nucleotides: TGTGCCAGCAGCTTGGTTCAGGGCGGCTACACCTTC. Translating gives CASSLVQGGYTF.

The chain has TRBV19 and TRBJ2-1; TRBD1 matches at 7 bases. Trimming cost V 6 bases and J 6 bases; bases outside gene matches: 11. Germline loops: CDR1 LNHDA, CDR2 SQIVND (reference sequence). This CDR3 is 15 amino acids long. CDR3 nucleotides: TGTGCCAGTAGCACTTCCCACAGGGGAAGCAATGAGCAGTTCTTC. Protein: CASSTSHRGSNEQFF. Drawing the rest from reference TRBV19 and TRBJ2-1, the complete variable domain is DGGITQSPKYLFRKEGQNVTLSCEQNLNHDAMYWYRQDPGQGLRLIYYSQIVNDFQKGDIAEGYSVSREKKESFPLTVTSAQKNPTAFYLCASSTSHRGSNEQFFGPGTRLTVL.

The chain uses TRBV9 and TRBJ1-4; D unresolved. The germline V and J ends were trimmed by 4 bases and 7 bases, with 11 bases remaining between them. The CDR3 is made up of 13 amino acids. Germline assignment: CDR1 SGDLS and CDR2 YYNGEE. The CDR3: CASSLPPGEKLFF. The CDR3 DNA follows: TGTGCCAGCAGCTTACCCCCGGGTGAAAAACTGTTTTTT.

The chain recombines TRBV5-8 with TRBJ1-4; tentatively, D is TRBD1 (5 bases). The V end lost 4 bases, the J end lost 4 bases, and 8 bases lay between the germline ends. This CDR3 has 13 residues. The germline V gene has CDR1 SGHTS and CDR2 YDEGEE. DNA of the CDR3: TGTGCCAGCAGCAGCGACAGTAATGAAAAACTGTTTTTT. Translation: CASSSDSNEKLFF.

The V gene is TRBV7-3, the J gene TRBJ2-7; TRBD2 agrees at 7 bases. Germline values: CDR1 SGHTA, CDR2 FQGTGA. The CDR3 is 14 amino acids. The V segment lost 5 bases and the J segment 6 bases; nucleotides outside the gene matches: 10. The CDR3 nucleotides read TGTGCCAGCAGCCCCTCCCGACTAGCTGGCGAGCAGTACTTC. Its translation: CASSPSRLAGEQYF.

This chain uses TRBV28 with TRBJ1-4; tentative D call: TRBD1 (6 bases). The germline V gene has CDR1 MDHEN and CDR2 SYDVKM. Trimming left V 4 bases short and J 5 bases short, with 14 bases between. The CDR3 loop spans 15 amino acids. In nucleotides, the CDR3 is TGTGCCAGCAGTTACCTACAGGGCGGAAATGAAAAACTGTTTTTT. Encoded protein: CASSYLQGGNEKLFF.

The chain links TRBV10-3 to TRBJ2-3; 7 nucleotides agree with TRBD1. CDR1 and CDR2 from the germline V gene are ENHRY and SYGVKD. Germline trimming cut 0 bases from V and 0 bases from J; bases unmatched to any gene: 6. The CDR3 has 17 amino acids. DNA of the CDR3: TGTGCCATCAGTGAGTCCCCGCGGACAGGTAGCACAGATACGCAGTATTTT. Protein sequence: CAISESPRTGSTDTQYF.

The chain recombines TRBV11-2 with TRBJ2-3, with D maybe TRBD2 (7 bases). The CDR3 is 14 residues long. Trimming left V 0 bases short and J 10 bases short, with 14 bases between. Looked up from germline, CDR1 is SGHAT and CDR2 is FQNNGV. CDR3 region: CASSLDGGRGPQYF. In DNA, the CDR3 is TGTGCCAGCAGCTTAGACGGGGGGCGAGGGCCGCAGTATTTT. Full variable domain (missing parts from reference TRBV11-2 and TRBJ2-3): EAGVAQSPRYKIIEKRQSVAFWCNPISGHATLYWYQQILGQGPKLLIQFQNNGVVDDSQLPKDRFSAERLKGVDSTLKIQPAKLEDSAVYLCASSLDGGRGPQYFGPGTRLTVL.

V gene TRBV7-3 combines with J gene TRBJ2-1; 9 bases are a match to TRBD2. Looked up from germline, CDR1 is SGHTA and CDR2 is FQGTGA. After removal of 5 bases from V and 14 bases from J, the junction contained 10 bases not matched to a gene. CDR3 size: 13 residues. The CDR3 loop is CASSGEVAGDKFF. CDR3 nucleotide sequence: TGTGCCAGCAGCGGCGAGGTAGCGGGAGACAAGTTCTTC.

To note about this clone: Other DNA sequences in the sample encode the same CDR3. V and J are TRBV19 and TRBJ2-7; tentatively, D is TRBD1 (6 bases). V was shortened by 9 bases and J by 0 bases, with 12 bases between the two germline ends. Germline V gene data show CDR1 as LNHDA and CDR2 as SQIVND (reference sequence). This CDR3 has 13 amino acids. Here the CDR3 reads CASRDTSSYEQYF. For the CDR3, the DNA is TGTGCCAGCCGGGACACAAGCTCCTACGAGCAGTACTTC.

The genes are TRBV6-2 or TRBV6-3 and TRBJ2-1; the match to TRBD2 covers 8 bases. The CDR3 is made up of 15 amino acids. V trimming: 2 bases; J trimming: 2 bases; junction bases outside the gene matches: 2. Germline V gene sequence: CDR1 MNHEY, CDR2 SVGEGT. In DNA, the CDR3 is TGTGCCAGCAGTTACGAGGGACTAGCCTACAATGAGCAGTTCTTC. Amino acids: CASSYEGLAYNEQFF.

This sequence joins TRBV9 and TRBJ2-1; 8 bases are a match to TRBD2. The CDR3 covers 15 residues. V was pared by 0 bases and J by 4 bases, with 3 bases of the junction left unmatched. Germline V gene sequence: CDR1 SGDLS, CDR2 YYNGEE. CDR3 sequence reads: CASSVDGREYNEQFF. In DNA form, the CDR3 reads TGTGCCAGCAGCGTAGACGGGAGGGAGTACAATGAGCAGTTCTTC.

This clone occurred a few times. The V and J genes are TRBV6-6 and TRBJ1-1; weak D call: TRBD1 (6 bases). The CDR3 runs 16 residues. Germline CDR1 and CDR2: MNHNY and SVGAGI (reference sequence). Trimming cost V 0 bases and J 1 base, with 12 bases left between them. As DNA, the CDR3 is TGTGCCAGCAGTTACTCGATCGGGACATCGAACACTGAAGCTTTCTTT. Amino acids: CASSYSIGTSNTEAFF.

The V and J genes are TRBV27 and TRBJ2-1, with 12 bases matching TRBD2. The CDR3 is made up of 15 amino acids. Germline V gene data show CDR1 as MNHEY and CDR2 as SMNVEV (reference sequence). V shed 4 bases and J 8 bases; nucleotides not matched to a gene: 6. CDR3 in DNA: TGTGCCAGCAGTTGGTCTAGCGGGAGGGTGGATGAGCAGTTCTTC. It is translated as CASSWSSGRVDEQFF.

The J gene is TRBJ2-7, the V gene TRBV6-1; 9 nucleotides align to TRBD2. The trim removed 3 bases at V and 0 bases at J, leaving 3 bases unmatched. Germline V gene sequence: CDR1 MNHNS, CDR2 SASEGT. CDR3 length: 15 residues. The CDR3 sequence: CASSERLADSYEQYF. CDR3 coding DNA: TGTGCCAGCAGTGAGAGACTAGCGGACTCCTACGAGCAGTACTTC.

V gene TRBV28 combines with J gene TRBJ1-1, with D hard to call. The CDR3 runs 14 residues. V lost 2 bases and J 4 bases, leaving 11 bases between the germline ends. CDR1 and CDR2 (germline): MDHEN, SYDVKM. CDR3 residues: CASSLGEWGTEAFF. DNA of the CDR3: TGTGCCAGCAGTTTAGGGGAGTGGGGCACTGAAGCTTTCTTT.

This rearrangement joins TRBV20-1 to TRBJ2-7, with D uncertain. V was trimmed by 3 bases and J by 3 bases, leaving 6 bases between them. CDR3 length: 11 residues. Germline CDR1 is DFQATT and CDR2 is SNEGSKA (reference sequence). CDR3 sequence: CSARFHYEQYF. CDR3 coding DNA: TGCAGTGCTAGGTTCCACTACGAGCAGTACTTC.

CDR3 DNA sequence: TGTGCCAGCTCACCAAATGCGCAGGGGTGGGGGCAGCCCCAGCATTTT. This gives the protein CASSPNAQGWGQPQHF. The V and J genes are TRBV18 and TRBJ1-5; TRBD1 is a possible D gene (6 bases). The germline V and J ends were trimmed by 2 bases and 7 bases, with 18 bases remaining between them. This CDR3 has 16 residues. Per the germline V gene, CDR1 is KGHSH and CDR2 is LQKENI.

The rearrangement uses TRBV10-2 and TRBJ2-5, with D hard to call. Per the germline V gene, CDR1 is WSHSY and CDR2 is SAAADI. The CDR3 runs to 15 residues. Trimming removed 10 bases at V and 0 bases at J, with 18 bases between. The CDR3 spells CATRNYLRNQETQYF. The CDR3 DNA is TGCGCCACCCGAAACTACCTAAGGAACCAAGAGACCCAGTACTTC.